What follows is one T cell receptor beta chain and its context. Its antigen is as yet unknown. These data originate in a study of regulatory dendritic cells for organ transplantation. Repertoires were generated with immunoSEQ multiplex PCR, while TCRdb's copy carries only in-frame clones and drops some. The sample holds 30,000 to 40,000 clones; about 89% are singletons and the top ten take around 0.12%. Findings and caveats of the study: Memory CD8+ clonal expansion seemed more limited with regulatory than mature dendritic cells.

The trim removed 4 bases at V and 1 base at J, leaving 6 bases unmatched. CDR3 size: 15 residues. From germline, CDR1 is MNHEY and CDR2 SVGAGI. The V gene is TRBV6-5, the J gene TRBJ2-5; 7 bases align to TRBD1. The sample comprised naive CD8+ T cells from blood. Subset specified: CD45RA+ naive T cells. The clonotype was recovered from a human donor in good health. This chain's CDR3 is CASSLGQHLQETQYF. CDR3 DNA: TGTGCCAGCAGTTTGGGACAGCATCTCCAAGAGACCCAGTACTTC.